This note documents a single T cell receptor (beta chain) sequence. This sample was taken from a study of blood T cell repertoires in COVID-19. Whole-study context: Samples taken during acute and convalescent COVID-19 were collected in the United States, Italy and Spain. Nucleic acid was either cDNA or gDNA, and it came from T cells, B-cell-depleted T cells, or PBMCs.

Study processing details: From reference gene primer amplification, estimates of nucleated cell counts were derived. Here immunoSEQ multiplex PCR was the method, and the copy in TCRdb shows in-frame clones only, minus some. The DNA was the basis for D and trimming; V, J and clone size are from that table. This sample has approximately 130,000 clones; more than 70% occur once, and the top ten carry 4.3%. This CDR3 has 12 amino acids. Germline lookup yields CDR1 GTSNPN and CDR2 SVGIG (reference sequence). With 1 base removed from V and 3 bases from J, the gap between germline ends came to 5 bases. This rearrangement joins TRBV30 to TRBJ2-3, with no clear D. This receptor was taken from a human donor in a cohort sampled during active COVID-19. Sequencing was done on a sample of peripheral blood. CDR3 sequence: CAWSAQTDTQYF. The CDR3 DNA follows: TGTGCCTGGAGTGCACAAACAGATACGCAGTATTTT.